These 10 T cell receptor beta chains were all obtained from the same sample, sequenced in a study of blood T cells in healthy people across ages. Together with a sample-barcoded 5' primer, a J-beta primer mix was included in a second PCR lasting roughly 6 to 12 cycles. TCRdb fed the 5' RACE reads into MiXCR, producing one record per CDR3 protein. The sample lists approximately 700,000 distinct CDR3 sequences; about a third were seen once. Sequenced input: blood. These receptor sequences come from a woman older than 75 in good health.

This clonotype appeared a few times. A much larger clonotype is one base distant, so this may be a read error. The chain joins TRBV10-3 to TRBJ1-6, with a possible D match to TRBD1 (5 bases). V lost 6 bases and J lost 7, with 10 bases in between. Germline lookup yields CDR1 ENHRY and CDR2 SYGVKD. This CDR3 spans 13 amino acids. The CDR3 DNA sequence: TGTGCCATCAGGGGGCGGGAGAATTCACCCCTCCACTTT. This encodes CAIRGRENSPLHF.

In its sample, this clonotype was seen many times. V usage is TRBV20-1 and J usage is TRBJ2-1, with D unclear. The germline V gene encodes CDR1 DFQATT and CDR2 SNEGSKA (reference sequence). This CDR3 has 11 amino acids. V lost 6 bases and J 9 bases, leaving 12 bases between the germline ends. CDR3 protein: CSAGLSGEQFF. CDR3 coding DNA: TGCAGTGCAGGCCTTTCCGGTGAGCAGTTCTTC.

This clonotype was seen repeatedly, ten times or more. The chain combines TRBV7-2 with TRBJ2-2; D unresolved. Germline lookup yields CDR1 SGHTA and CDR2 FQGNSA. The germline V and J ends were trimmed by 3 bases and 7 bases, with 3 bases remaining between them. This CDR3 contains 11 residues. CDR3 bases: TGTGCCAGCAGCTTGAGCGGGGAGCTGTTTTTT. Its protein product is CASSLSGELFF. Full variable domain (rest looked up from reference TRBV7-2 and TRBJ2-2): GAGVSQSPSNKVTEKGKDVELRCDPISGHTALYWYRQSLGQGLEFLIYFQGNSAPDKSGLPSDRFSAERTGGSVSTLTIQRTQQEDSAVYLCASSLSGELFFGEGSRLTVL.

The rearrangement joins TRBV19 to TRBJ2-5; either TRBD1 or TRBD2 may supply D (5 bases each). TRBJ2-7 explains the end of the DNA better; the J call may be wrong. The CDR3 consists of 12 residues. The germline CDR1 and CDR2 sequences are LNHDA and SQIVND (reference sequence). CDR3 region: CATQRGPYEQYF. CDR3 in DNA: TGTGCCACTCAGAGGGGACCCTACGAGCAGTACTTC.

At least ten counts were recorded for this clonotype. The chain is built from TRBV7-8 and TRBJ2-1; D is uncertain. The CDR3 extends over 15 amino acids. Trimming removed 2 bases at V and 7 bases at J, with 15 bases between. Germline values: CDR1 SGHVS, CDR2 FQNEAQ. The CDR3 nucleotides read TGTGCCAGCAGCTTACAAGCTAGTATATTAAATGAGCAGTTCTTC. It is translated as CASSLQASILNEQFF.

The chain is built from TRBV5-1 and TRBJ1-1, with 8 bases lining up with TRBD1. Trimming removed 6 bases from V and 1 base from J; junction bases left unmatched: 5. The CDR3 totals 14 residues. CDR1 and CDR2 from the germline V gene are SGHRS and YFSETQ. The CDR3 loop reads CASKTGVQNTEAFF. CDR3 DNA sequence: TGCGCCAGCAAGACAGGGGTCCAGAACACTGAAGCTTTCTTT.

This clonotype was detected ten times or more. As DNA, the CDR3 is TGCAGCGTCGGTCCAGGGGCCGGGAACACTGAAGCTTTCTTT. This sequence encodes CSVGPGAGNTEAFF. J is TRBJ1-1 and V is TRBV29-1; D is perhaps TRBD1 (6 bases). CDR1 and CDR2 from the germline V gene are SQVTM and ANQGSEA. There are 14 residues in the CDR3. Trimming took off 6 bases at V and 1 base at J, with 15 bases between the two ends.

The chain combines TRBV20-1 with TRBJ2-4; 10 bases match TRBD2. The DNA matches TRBJ2-7 better at its end, which makes the J call doubtful. In germline, CDR1 is DFQATT, CDR2 SNEGSKA (reference sequence). CDR3 size: 12 residues. As DNA, the CDR3 is TGCAGTCTACTAGCGGGGTCCAACGAGCAGTACTTC. Amino acids: CSLLAGSNEQYF.

This clonotype was recorded a few times. The genes are TRBV20-1 and TRBJ1-2, with unresolved D. The germline V and J ends were trimmed by 3 bases and 8 bases, with 16 bases remaining between them. Germline CDR1 is DFQATT and CDR2 is SNEGSKA (reference sequence). CDR3 length: 13 residues. The CDR3 reads CSASRPTARGYTF. Here the CDR3 DNA reads TGCAGTGCTAGCCGGCCCACAGCTAGGGGCTACACCTTC.

The chain recombines TRBV7-2 with TRBJ2-1; D may be TRBD1 or TRBD2 (5 bases each). The V and J ends lost 5 bases and 6 bases respectively, with 11 bases between them. Germline CDR1 SGHTA, CDR2 FQGNSA. The CDR3 extends over 13 amino acids. The CDR3 here is CASSEWGSNEQFF. The CDR3 nucleotides are TGTGCCAGCAGCGAATGGGGGTCCAATGAGCAGTTCTTC.